This T cell receptor beta chain was captured by sequencing in a study of T-cell memory formation after mild COVID-19. Regarding the study as a whole: Contracting clones from day 15 to 85 had balanced CD4/CD8; later expanders favoured CD4+.

This CDR3 is 18 amino acids long. Germline V gene data show CDR1 as SGHVS and CDR2 as FQNEAQ. The V and J ends lost 6 bases and 1 base respectively, with 24 bases between them. In TCRdb, the 5' RACE reads were re-called with MiXCR into one record per CDR3 protein. The table lists around 470,000 distinct CDR3 sequences, around 20% of them singletons. This clonotype has more than one count but fewer than ten. The antigen is unknown. The source of this sequence is an adult woman who had mild COVID-19 (a few samples of this study predate the infection). Cell type and time point are not known. The sequencing input was PBMCs or a T cell subset sorted from them (not recorded which). The V call is TRBV7-8, the J call TRBJ2-5; D unclear. The chain's CDR3 is CASSKTPGLKATQETQYF. The CDR3 DNA reads as TGTGCCAGCAGTAAAACTCCTGGGTTAAAGGCCACCCAAGAGACCCAGTACTTC.